This TCR beta chain was found in a study of blood T cell repertoires in COVID-19. About the study: Sources were T cells, B-cell-depleted T cells, or PBMCs; the material itself was cDNA or gDNA.

This clone has a single count. Assay: immunoSEQ multiplex PCR; the TCRdb copy retains only in-frame clones and omits some. Of some 20,000 clones listed, about 81% are singletons. The CDR3 spans 14 residues. V gave up 5 bases and J gave up 2 bases, with 10 bases separating them. Germline V lookup: CDR1 SGHAT, CDR2 FQNNGV. The source is a man aged 60 to 75 with acute or convalescent COVID-19. The sequenced sample consisted of peripheral blood. The rearrangement links TRBV11-2 to TRBJ1-3; D gene uncertain. The CDR3 region has the DNA TGTGCCAGCAGCCAATACCAGGCTGGAAACACCATATATTTT. Residues: CASSQYQAGNTIYF.